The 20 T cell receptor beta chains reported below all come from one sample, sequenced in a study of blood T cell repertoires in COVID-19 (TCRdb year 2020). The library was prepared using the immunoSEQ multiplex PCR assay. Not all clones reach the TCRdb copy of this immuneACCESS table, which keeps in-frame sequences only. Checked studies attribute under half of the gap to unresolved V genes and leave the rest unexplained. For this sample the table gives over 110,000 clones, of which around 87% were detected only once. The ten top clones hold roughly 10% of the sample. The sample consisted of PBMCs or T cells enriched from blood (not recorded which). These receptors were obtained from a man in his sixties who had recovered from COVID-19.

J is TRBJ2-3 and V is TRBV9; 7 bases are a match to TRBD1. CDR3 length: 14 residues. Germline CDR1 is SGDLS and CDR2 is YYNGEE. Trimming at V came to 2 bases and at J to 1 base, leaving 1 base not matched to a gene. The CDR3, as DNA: TGTGCCAGCAGCGTTGACAGGGGCACAGATACGCAGTATTTT. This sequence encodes CASSVDRGTDTQYF.

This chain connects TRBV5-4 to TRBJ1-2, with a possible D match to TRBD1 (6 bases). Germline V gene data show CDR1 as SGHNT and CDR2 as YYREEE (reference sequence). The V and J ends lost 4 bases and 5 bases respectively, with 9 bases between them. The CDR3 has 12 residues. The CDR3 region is CASSPTGYGYTF. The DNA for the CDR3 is TGTGCCAGCAGCCCGACAGGATATGGCTACACCTTC.

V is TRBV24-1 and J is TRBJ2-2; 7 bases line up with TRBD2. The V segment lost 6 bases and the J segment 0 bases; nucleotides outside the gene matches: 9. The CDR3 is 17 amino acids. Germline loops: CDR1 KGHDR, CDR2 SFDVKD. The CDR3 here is CATSPRGRASNTGELFF. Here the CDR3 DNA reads TGTGCCACCAGTCCCCGCGGGAGAGCCTCGAACACCGGGGAGCTGTTTTTT.

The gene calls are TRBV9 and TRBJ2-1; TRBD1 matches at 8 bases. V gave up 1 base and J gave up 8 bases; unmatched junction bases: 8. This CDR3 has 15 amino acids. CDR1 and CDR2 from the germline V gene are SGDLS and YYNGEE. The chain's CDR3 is CASSVMQGAIDEQFF. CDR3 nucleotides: TGTGCCAGCAGCGTAATGCAGGGGGCTATTGATGAGCAGTTCTTC.

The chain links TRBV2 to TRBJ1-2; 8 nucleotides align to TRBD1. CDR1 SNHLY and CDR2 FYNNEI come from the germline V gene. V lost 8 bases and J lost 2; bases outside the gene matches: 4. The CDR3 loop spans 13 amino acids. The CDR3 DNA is TGTGCCAGCGCAAGGACAGGGAACTATGGCTACACCTTC. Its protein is CASARTGNYGYTF. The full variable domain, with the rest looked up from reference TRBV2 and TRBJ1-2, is EPEVTQTPSHQVTQMGQEVILRCVPISNHLYFYWYRQILGQKVEFLVSFYNNEISEKSEIFDDQFSVERPDGSNFTLKIRSTKLEDSAMYFCASARTGNYGYTFGSGTRLTVV.

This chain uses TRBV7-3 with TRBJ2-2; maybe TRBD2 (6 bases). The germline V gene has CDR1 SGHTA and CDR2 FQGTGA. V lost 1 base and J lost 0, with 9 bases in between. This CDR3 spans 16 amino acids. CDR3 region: CASSLNAGTNTGELFF. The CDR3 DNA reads TGTGCCAGCAGCTTAAACGCGGGGACGAACACCGGGGAGCTGTTTTTT.

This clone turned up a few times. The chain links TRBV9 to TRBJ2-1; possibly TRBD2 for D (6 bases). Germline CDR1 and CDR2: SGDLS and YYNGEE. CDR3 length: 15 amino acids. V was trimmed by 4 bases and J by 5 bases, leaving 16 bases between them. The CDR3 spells CASSPGLGGDNEQFF. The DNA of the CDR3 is TGTGCCAGCAGCCCGGGACTGGGCGGGGACAATGAGCAGTTCTTC.

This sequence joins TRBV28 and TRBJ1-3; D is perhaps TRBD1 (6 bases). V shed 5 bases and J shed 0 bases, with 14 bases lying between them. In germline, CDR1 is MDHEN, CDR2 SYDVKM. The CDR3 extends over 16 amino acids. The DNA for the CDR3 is TGTGCCAGCAGTCCGGACAGTTCTATCTCTGGAAACACCATATATTTT. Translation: CASSPDSSISGNTIYF.

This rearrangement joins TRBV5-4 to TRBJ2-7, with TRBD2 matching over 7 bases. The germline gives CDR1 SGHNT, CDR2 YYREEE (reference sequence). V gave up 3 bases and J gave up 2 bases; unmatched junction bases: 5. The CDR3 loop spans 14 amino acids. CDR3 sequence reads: CASSSEAGAYEQYF. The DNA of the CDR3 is TGTGCCAGCAGCTCCGAGGCGGGGGCCTACGAGCAGTACTTC. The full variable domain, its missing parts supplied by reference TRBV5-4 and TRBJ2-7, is ETGVTQSPTHLIKTRGQQVTLRCSSQSGHNTVSWYQQALGQGPQFIFQYYREEENGRGNFPPRFSGLQFPNYSSELNVNALELDDSALYLCASSSEAGAYEQYFGPGTRLTVT.

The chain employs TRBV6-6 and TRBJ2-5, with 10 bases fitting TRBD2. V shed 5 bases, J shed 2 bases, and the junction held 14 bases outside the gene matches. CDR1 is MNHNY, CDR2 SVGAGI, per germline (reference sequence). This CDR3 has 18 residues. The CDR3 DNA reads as TGTGCCAGCAGTCTTGACCCTCCTAGCGGGGGAAGACAAGAGACCCAGTACTTC. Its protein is CASSLDPPSGGRQETQYF.

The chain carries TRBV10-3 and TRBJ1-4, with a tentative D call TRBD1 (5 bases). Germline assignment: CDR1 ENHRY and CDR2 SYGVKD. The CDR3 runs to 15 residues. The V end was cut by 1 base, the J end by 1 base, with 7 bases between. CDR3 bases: TGTGCCATCAGTGAGTGGGGGGGAACTAATGAAAAACTGTTTTTT. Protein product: CAISEWGGTNEKLFF.

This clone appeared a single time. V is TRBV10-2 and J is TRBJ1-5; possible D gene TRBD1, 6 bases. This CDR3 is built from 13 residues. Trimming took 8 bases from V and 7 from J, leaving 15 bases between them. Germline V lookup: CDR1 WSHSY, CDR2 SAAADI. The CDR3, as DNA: TGCGCCAGCCAACAGGGAGTGGGGCAGCCCCAGCATTTT. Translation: CASQQGVGQPQHF.

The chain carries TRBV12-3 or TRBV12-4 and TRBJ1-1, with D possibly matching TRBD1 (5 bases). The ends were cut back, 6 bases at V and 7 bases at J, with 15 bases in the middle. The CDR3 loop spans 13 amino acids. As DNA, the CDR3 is TGTGCCAGCAGCATCCGGGGGTCCATTGAAGCTTTCTTT. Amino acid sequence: CASSIRGSIEAFF.

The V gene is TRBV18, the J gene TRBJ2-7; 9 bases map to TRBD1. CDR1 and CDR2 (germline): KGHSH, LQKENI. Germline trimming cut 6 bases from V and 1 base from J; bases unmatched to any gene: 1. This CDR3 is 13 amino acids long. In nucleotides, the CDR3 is TGTGCCAGCTCGGGACAGGGATCCTACGAGCAGTACTTC. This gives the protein CASSGQGSYEQYF. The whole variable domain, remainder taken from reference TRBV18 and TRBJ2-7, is NAGVMQNPRHLVRRRGQEARLRCSPMKGHSHVYWYRQLPEEGLKFMVYLQKENIIDESGMPKERFSAEFPKEGPSILRIQQVVRGDSAAYFCASSGQGSYEQYFGPGTRLTVT.

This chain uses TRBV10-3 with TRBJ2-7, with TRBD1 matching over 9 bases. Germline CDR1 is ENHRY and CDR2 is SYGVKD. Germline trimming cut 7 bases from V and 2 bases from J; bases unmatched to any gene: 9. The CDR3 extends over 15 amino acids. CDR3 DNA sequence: TGTGCCATCACCACTACACAGGGGGCGACCTACGAGCAGTACTTC. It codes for CAITTTQGATYEQYF.

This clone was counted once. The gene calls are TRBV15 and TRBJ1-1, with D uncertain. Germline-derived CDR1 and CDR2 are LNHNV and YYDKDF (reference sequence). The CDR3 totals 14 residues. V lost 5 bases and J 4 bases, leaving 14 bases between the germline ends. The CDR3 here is CATSSGGSGTEAFF. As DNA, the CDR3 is TGTGCCACCAGCTCCGGAGGGAGTGGCACTGAAGCTTTCTTT.

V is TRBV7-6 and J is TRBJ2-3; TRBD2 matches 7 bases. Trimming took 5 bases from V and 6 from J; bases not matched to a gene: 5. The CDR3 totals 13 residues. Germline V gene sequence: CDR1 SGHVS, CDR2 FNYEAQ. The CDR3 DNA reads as TGTGCCAGCAGCAGGACTAGGACGGATACGCAGTATTTT. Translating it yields CASSRTRTDTQYF.

The CDR3 loop reads CAWSQGLDQPQHF. The DNA for the CDR3 is TGTGCCTGGTCTCAGGGGCTGGATCAGCCCCAGCATTTT. The chain has TRBV30 and TRBJ1-5, with D possibly matching TRBD1 (6 bases). The germline V gene has CDR1 GTSNPN and CDR2 SVGIG (reference sequence). The CDR3 has 13 amino acids. Trimming stripped 5 bases from V and 5 bases from J, with 13 bases between.

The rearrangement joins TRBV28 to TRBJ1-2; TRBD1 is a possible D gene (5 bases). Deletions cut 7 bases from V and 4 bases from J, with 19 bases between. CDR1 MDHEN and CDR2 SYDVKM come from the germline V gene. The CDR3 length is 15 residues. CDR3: CASTRPGDGFYGYTF. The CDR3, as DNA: TGTGCCAGCACGAGGCCGGGGGACGGATTCTATGGCTACACCTTC.

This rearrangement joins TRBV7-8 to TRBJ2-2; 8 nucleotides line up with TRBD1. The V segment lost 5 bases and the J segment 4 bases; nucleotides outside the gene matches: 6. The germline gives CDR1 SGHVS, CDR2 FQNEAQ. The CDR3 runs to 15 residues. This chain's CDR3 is CASSPGQGITGELFF. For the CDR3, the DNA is TGTGCCAGCAGCCCAGGACAGGGAATCACCGGGGAGCTGTTTTTT.